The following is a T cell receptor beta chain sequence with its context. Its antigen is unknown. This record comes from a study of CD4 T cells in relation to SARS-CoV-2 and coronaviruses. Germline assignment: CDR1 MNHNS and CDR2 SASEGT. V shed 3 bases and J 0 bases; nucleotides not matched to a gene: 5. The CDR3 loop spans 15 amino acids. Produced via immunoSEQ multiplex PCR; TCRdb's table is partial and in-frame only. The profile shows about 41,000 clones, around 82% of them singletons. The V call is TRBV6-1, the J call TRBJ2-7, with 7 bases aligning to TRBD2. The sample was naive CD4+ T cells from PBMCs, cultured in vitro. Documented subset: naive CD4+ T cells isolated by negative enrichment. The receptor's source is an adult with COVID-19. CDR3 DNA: TGTGCCAGCAGTGAGATGGCGGGAGACTCCTACGAGCAGTACTTC. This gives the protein CASSEMAGDSYEQYF.